What follows are 22 T cell receptor beta chains derived from one specimen sequenced in a study of T-cell reconstitution after alpha-beta-depleted transplantation in children. Unique molecular identifiers were used in preparing the TCRbeta library. Each CDR3 protein is one row after TCRdb ran MiXCR on the PCR reads. The sample consists of about 500,000 distinct CDR3 sequences, about 33% of them appearing once. Material: PBMCs from the stem cell graft donor, obtained from the stem cell graft. The source is a human donor who donated a stem cell graft to a child with aplastic anemia.

This clonotype has a handful of counts. This chain connects TRBV28 to TRBJ1-5; 8 bases line up with TRBD1. V lost 1 base, J lost 0 bases, and 11 bases stayed unmatched. Germline lookup yields CDR1 MDHEN and CDR2 SYDVKM. This CDR3 has 19 residues. In nucleotides, the CDR3 is TGTGCCAGCAGTTTATACAGGGGGAGAAGATTGTATAGCAATCAGCCCCAGCATTTT. Translating it yields CASSLYRGRRLYSNQPQHF.

This clonotype was detected a few times. CDR3 bases: TGCGCCAGCAGCCTGACAGGAGGCGGGGAGTATGGCTACACCTTC. It translates to CASSLTGGGEYGYTF. The V call is TRBV5-1, the J call TRBJ1-2; D perhaps matches TRBD1 (6 bases). Germline CDR1 and CDR2: SGHRS and YFSETQ. The CDR3 is 15 amino acids. V dropped 4 bases and J dropped 5 bases, with 18 bases sitting between them.

The chain uses TRBV6-5 and TRBJ2-7; a possible D gene is TRBD2 (5 bases). The CDR3 loop spans 14 amino acids. CDR1 is MNHEY and CDR2 is SVGAGI in the germline V gene. Trimming shortened V by 4 bases and J by 3 bases, and 13 bases separated the two germline ends. CDR3 sequence (DNA): TGTGCCAGCAGTTCCACCCTTACTAGCTACGAGCAGTACTTC. This gives the protein CASSSTLTSYEQYF.

The CDR3 loop reads CSARAQRADYEQYF. The CDR3 DNA is TGCAGTGCTAGAGCTCAGCGGGCAGACTACGAGCAGTACTTC. The rearrangement links TRBV20-1 to TRBJ2-7, with D perhaps matching TRBD2 (6 bases). Trimming stripped 1 base from V and 3 bases from J, with 13 bases between. Germline lookup yields CDR1 DFQATT and CDR2 SNEGSKA (reference sequence). The CDR3 has 14 residues.

The rearrangement links TRBV7-8 to TRBJ1-6, with a possible D match to TRBD1 (5 bases). CDR1 SGHVS and CDR2 FQNEAQ come from the germline V gene. The CDR3 sequence is 15 residues long. V shed 7 bases and J shed 9 bases, with 19 bases lying between them. The DNA of the CDR3 is TGTGCCAGCAATTCCGGGACCACTACTGGTTCACCCCTCCACTTT. This encodes CASNSGTTTGSPLHF.

J is TRBJ1-1 and V is TRBV12-3 or TRBV12-4; D unresolved. This CDR3 spans 12 amino acids. V was trimmed by 5 bases and J by 3 bases, leaving 7 bases between them. DNA for the CDR3: TGTGCCAGCAGTCCCACTTACACTGAAGCTTTCTTT. Amino acids: CASSPTYTEAFF.

The V gene is TRBV7-9, the J gene TRBJ1-5; D unclear. The CDR3 runs 13 residues. Germline V gene lookup returns CDR1 SEHNR and CDR2 FQNEAQ (reference sequence). V was clipped by 6 bases and J by 6 bases, with 12 bases between them. CDR3 amino acids: CASSSTSVQPQHF. Here the CDR3 DNA reads TGTGCCAGCAGTTCCACATCAGTTCAGCCCCAGCATTTT.

This rearrangement joins TRBV5-1 to TRBJ2-3; 12 bases fit TRBD2. After removal of 7 bases from V and 3 bases from J, the junction contained 18 bases not matched to a gene. CDR1 SGHRS and CDR2 YFSETQ come from the germline V gene. The CDR3 is made up of 19 amino acids. The CDR3 coding sequence is TGCGCCAGCCGGGATTTCCGGACTAGCGGGACCATTAGAACAGATACGCAGTATTTT. Translation: CASRDFRTSGTIRTDTQYF.

This clonotype came up a few times. The DNA for the CDR3 is TGTGCCAGCAGTTTATGGGAGCAAGAGACCCAGTACTTC. It yields the protein CASSLWEQETQYF. The V and J genes are TRBV12-3 or TRBV12-4 and TRBJ2-5, with a tentative D call TRBD2 (5 bases). CDR3 length: 13 residues. Trimming took off 2 bases at V and 2 bases at J, with 6 bases between the two ends.

The CDR3 coding sequence is TGTGCCAGCAGCTTGGAGCGGCGAATAATCCAAGAGACCCAGTACTTC. Encoded protein: CASSLERRIIQETQYF. The rearrangement uses TRBV5-6 and TRBJ2-5, with D tentatively TRBD2 (5 bases). V was pared by 0 bases and J by 1 base, with 13 bases between. The CDR3 has 16 amino acids. The V gene's germline CDR1 is SGHDT and CDR2 YYEEEE.

This clonotype has just a few counts. The chain employs TRBV7-2 and TRBJ1-6; D not certain. The CDR3 is 15 amino acids. Germline CDR1 and CDR2: SGHTA and FQGNSA. The germline V and J ends were trimmed by 4 bases and 9 bases, with 16 bases remaining between them. The CDR3: CASSSRTGSLSPLHF. The CDR3 region has the DNA TGTGCCAGCAGCTCCCGGACGGGTTCACTTTCACCCCTCCACTTT.

The V gene is TRBV7-2, the J gene TRBJ2-5; a possible D gene is TRBD1 (6 bases). The CDR3 extends over 14 amino acids. The V end lost 3 bases, the J end lost 1 base, and 9 bases lay between the germline ends. The V gene's germline CDR1 is SGHTA and CDR2 FQGNSA. CDR3 sequence reads: CASSFTGSQETQYF. The CDR3 DNA follows: TGTGCCAGCAGCTTTACAGGGTCCCAAGAGACCCAGTACTTC. Looking up the rest from reference TRBV7-2 and TRBJ2-5 gives the full variable domain: GAGVSQSPSNKVTEKGKDVELRCDPISGHTALYWYRQSLGQGLEFLIYFQGNSAPDKSGLPSDRFSAERTGGSVSTLTIQRTQQEDSAVYLCASSFTGSQETQYFGPGTRLLVL.

This clonotype was picked up a small number of times. The chain has TRBV5-1 and TRBJ1-4; D may be TRBD1 (6 bases). This CDR3 is built from 15 residues. Trimming removed 0 bases at V and 8 bases at J, with 14 bases between. The V gene's germline CDR1 is SGHRS and CDR2 YFSETQ. The CDR3 coding sequence is TGCGCCAGCAGCTTGGCACAGGGAGTCGGAGAAAAACTGTTTTTT. Amino acid sequence: CASSLAQGVGEKLFF.

The chain combines TRBV20-1 with TRBJ2-1; 9 bases fit TRBD2. The J segment lost 0 bases and the V segment lost 5 bases, leaving 11 bases of the junction unmatched. Germline assignment: CDR1 DFQATT and CDR2 SNEGSKA (reference sequence). The CDR3 sequence is 17 residues long. CDR3 residues: CSARRLAGFHSYNEQFF. The CDR3 DNA sequence: TGCAGTGCTCGTCGGCTAGCGGGATTCCACTCCTACAATGAGCAGTTCTTC.

The rearrangement uses TRBV9 and TRBJ1-3; tentatively, D is TRBD1 (5 bases). Germline V CDR1 and CDR2: SGDLS, YYNGEE. This CDR3 is built from 16 residues. V shed 3 bases and J shed 3 bases, with 16 bases lying between them. The chain's CDR3 is CASSALGGGGGNTIYF. CDR3 coding DNA: TGTGCCAGCAGCGCTTTGGGGGGAGGCGGTGGAAACACCATATATTTT.

The sample holds a few counts of this clonotype. This rearrangement joins TRBV12-3 or TRBV12-4 to TRBJ2-3; 9 bases fit TRBD2. This CDR3 spans 16 amino acids. The V segment lost 6 bases and the J segment 2 bases; nucleotides outside the gene matches: 9. The CDR3 is CASRRTSALNTDTQYF. The CDR3 DNA is TGTGCCAGCAGGCGGACTAGCGCCCTTAACACAGATACGCAGTATTTT.

The rearrangement uses TRBV3-1 and TRBJ2-5, with D possibly matching TRBD2 (6 bases). The length of the CDR3 is 15 residues. With 3 bases removed from V and 4 bases from J, the gap between germline ends came to 15 bases. CDR1 LGHDT and CDR2 YNNKEL come from the germline V gene (reference sequence). The CDR3 nucleotides read TGTGCCAGCAGCCAGCCGGGGGTAGTGGCAGAGACCCAGTACTTC. Its translation is CASSQPGVVAETQYF.

V usage is TRBV4-3 and J usage is TRBJ2-3; TRBD2 aligns across 8 bases. The ends lost 5 bases at V and 2 bases at J; junction bases unmatched: 9. In germline, CDR1 is LGHNA, CDR2 YSLEER. CDR3 size: 16 residues. The CDR3 bases are TGCGCCAGCAGCTTAATAGCGGGACTCCACACAGATACGCAGTATTTT. It specifies CASSLIAGLHTDTQYF.

This chain connects TRBV7-9 to TRBJ2-7; D is perhaps TRBD1 (7 bases). V was trimmed by 6 bases and J by 5 bases, leaving 17 bases between them. CDR3 size: 14 residues. Germline loops: CDR1 SEHNR, CDR2 FQNEAQ (reference sequence). CDR3 coding DNA: TGTGCCAGCAGTCAACCCGACAGGGAGGACGAGCAGTACTTC. It translates to CASSQPDREDEQYF.

The chain combines TRBV18 with TRBJ2-7, with 10 bases matching TRBD2. The V segment lost 1 base and the J segment 3 bases; nucleotides outside the gene matches: 3. The CDR3 loop spans 15 amino acids. Germline-derived CDR1 and CDR2 are KGHSH and LQKENI. CDR3 in amino acids: CASSPLASGSYEQYF. The CDR3 DNA reads TGTGCCAGCTCACCACTGGCTAGCGGGAGCTACGAGCAGTACTTC. The full variable domain, completed using reference TRBV18 and TRBJ2-7, is NAGVMQNPRHLVRRRGQEARLRCSPMKGHSHVYWYRQLPEEGLKFMVYLQKENIIDESGMPKERFSAEFPKEGPSILRIQQVVRGDSAAYFCASSPLASGSYEQYFGPGTRLTVT.

V is TRBV3-1 and J is TRBJ1-2, with D unresolved. The V gene's germline CDR1 is LGHDT and CDR2 YNNKEL (reference sequence). V was pared by 1 base and J by 4 bases, with 7 bases between. The CDR3 is made up of 13 amino acids. The CDR3 DNA reads TGTGCCAGCAGCCAAGGAAATATCTATGGCTACACCTTC. Translation: CASSQGNIYGYTF.

V and J are TRBV12-3 or TRBV12-4 and TRBJ1-1, with D unresolved. The CDR3 has 15 residues. The V and J ends lost 0 bases and 6 bases respectively, with 14 bases between them. The CDR3 coding sequence is TGTGCCAGCAGTTTAGCCGGCGGGTGGGAGGCTGAAGCTTTCTTT. Amino acids: CASSLAGGWEAEAFF.